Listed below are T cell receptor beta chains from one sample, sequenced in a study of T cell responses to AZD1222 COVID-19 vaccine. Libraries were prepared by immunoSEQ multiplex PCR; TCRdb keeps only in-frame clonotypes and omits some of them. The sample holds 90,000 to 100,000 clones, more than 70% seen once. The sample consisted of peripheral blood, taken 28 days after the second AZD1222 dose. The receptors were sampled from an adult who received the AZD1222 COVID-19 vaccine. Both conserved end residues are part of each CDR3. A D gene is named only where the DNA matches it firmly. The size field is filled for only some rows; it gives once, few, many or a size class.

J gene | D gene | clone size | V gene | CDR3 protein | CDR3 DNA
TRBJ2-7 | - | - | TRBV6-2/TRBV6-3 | CASSYRDGSYEQYF | TGTGCCAGCAGTTACCGGGACGGATCCTACGAGCAGTACTTC
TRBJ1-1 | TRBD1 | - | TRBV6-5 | CASTLGQEEAFF | TGTGCCAGCACTCTAGGACAGGAAGAAGCTTTCTTT
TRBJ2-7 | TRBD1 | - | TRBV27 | CASGPGTGYEQYF | TGTGCCAGCGGCCCCGGGACAGGGTACGAGCAGTACTTC
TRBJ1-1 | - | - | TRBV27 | CASSSGPRPNTEAFF | TGTGCCAGCAGTTCAGGACCCCGCCCGAACACTGAAGCTTTCTTT
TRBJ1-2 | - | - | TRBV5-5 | CASREGPVMGYTF | TGTGCCAGCAGGGAGGGCCCGGTGATGGGCTACACCTTC
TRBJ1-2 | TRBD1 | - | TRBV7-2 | CASSFQQGTNYGYTF | TGTGCCAGCAGCTTTCAACAGGGGACTAACTATGGCTACACCTTC
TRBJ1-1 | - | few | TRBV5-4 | CASKLGTANTEAFF | TGTGCCAGCAAACTGGGCACCGCCAACACTGAAGCTTTCTTT
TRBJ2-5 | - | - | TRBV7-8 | CASSMGGRGYQETQYF | TGTGCCAGCAGTATGGGGGGCAGGGGTTATCAAGAGACCCAGTACTTC
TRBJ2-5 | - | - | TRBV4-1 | CASSQTGLQETQYF | TGCGCCAGCAGCCAGACAGGTTTACAAGAGACCCAGTACTTC
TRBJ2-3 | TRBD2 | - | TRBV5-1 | CASSAGGTDTQYF | TGCGCCAGCAGCGCGGGGGGAACAGATACGCAGTATTTT
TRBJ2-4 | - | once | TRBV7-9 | CASSLTPFRGRTNKNIQYF | TGTGCCAGCAGCTTAACCCCCTTTCGGGGGAGGACAAACAAAAACATTCAGTACTTC
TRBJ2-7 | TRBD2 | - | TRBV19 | CASSTSGRSNEQYF | TGTGCCAGTAGTACTAGCGGGAGGTCCAACGAGCAGTACTTC
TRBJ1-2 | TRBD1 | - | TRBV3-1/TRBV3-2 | CASSHEAPGQTNYGYTF | TGTGCCAGCAGCCACGAGGCTCCGGGACAGACTAACTATGGCTACACCTTC
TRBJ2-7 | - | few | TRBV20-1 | CSATLHGEQYF | TGCAGTGCTACCCTACATGGCGAGCAGTACTTC
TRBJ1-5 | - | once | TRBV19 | CASRKRDSNQPQHF | TGTGCCAGTAGGAAGAGAGATAGCAATCAGCCCCAGCATTTT
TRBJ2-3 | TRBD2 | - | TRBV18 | CASSPTSDTDTQYF | TGTGCCAGCTCACCTACTAGCGACACAGATACGCAGTATTTT
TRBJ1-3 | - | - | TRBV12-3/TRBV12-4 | CASSLIGPIYF | TGTGCCAGCAGTTTAATAGGGCCCATATATTTT
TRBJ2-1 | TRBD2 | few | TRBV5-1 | CASSFYGGGSYNEQFF | TGCGCCAGCAGCTTCTATGGCGGGGGGTCTTACAATGAGCAGTTCTTC
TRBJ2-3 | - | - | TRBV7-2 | CASSLDRATDTQYF | TGTGCCAGCAGCTTAGACAGGGCCACAGATACGCAGTATTTT
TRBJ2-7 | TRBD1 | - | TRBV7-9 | CASSTGTGSYEQYF | TGTGCCAGCAGCACCGGGACAGGGTCCTACGAGCAGTACTTC
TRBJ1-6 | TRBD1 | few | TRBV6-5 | CASRGTAGVTPLHF | TGTGCCAGCAGGGGGACAGCCGGGGTAACACCCCTCCACTTT
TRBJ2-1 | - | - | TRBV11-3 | CASSLGSGEQIEQFF | TGTGCCAGCAGCTTAGGGTCGGGTGAGCAAATTGAGCAGTTCTTC
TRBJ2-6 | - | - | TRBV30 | CAWNPGANVLTF | TGTGCCTGGAACCCTGGGGCCAACGTCCTGACTTTC
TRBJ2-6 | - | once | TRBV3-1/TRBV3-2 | CASNPPGANVLTF | TGTGCCAGCAATCCACCCGGGGCCAACGTCCTGACTTTC
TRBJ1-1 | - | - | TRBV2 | CASSQQGAMNTEAFF | TGTGCCAGCAGTCAACAGGGAGCTATGAACACTGAAGCTTTCTTT
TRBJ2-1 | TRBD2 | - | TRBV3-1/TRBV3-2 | CASSQDPVTSGSKNEQFF | TGTGCCAGCAGCCAAGACCCCGTAACTAGCGGGAGTAAGAATGAGCAGTTCTTC
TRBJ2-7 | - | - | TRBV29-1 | CSGGTQAGYEQYF | TGCAGCGGGGGGACGCAGGCGGGCTACGAGCAGTACTTC
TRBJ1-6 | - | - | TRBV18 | CASSPVDGGNSPLHF | TGTGCCAGCTCACCGGTCGACGGTGGGAATTCACCCCTCCACTTT
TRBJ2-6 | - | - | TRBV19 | CASSKGLQGAGANVLTF | TGTGCCAGTAGTAAGGGGCTACAAGGTGCGGGGGCCAACGTCCTGACTTTC
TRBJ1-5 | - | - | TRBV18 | CASSPLGSNQPQHF | TGTGCCAGCTCACCTTTAGGGTCCAATCAGCCCCAGCATTTT
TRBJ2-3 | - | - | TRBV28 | CASSLWGRSTDTQYF | TGTGCCAGCAGTTTATGGGGGAGAAGCACAGATACGCAGTATTTT